These 32 T cell receptor beta chains came from one sample sequenced in a study of T cells of healthy individuals. TCRdb reprocessed the 5' RACE reads with MiXCR, giving one entry per CDR3 protein. The sample yields 53,000 or so distinct CDR3 sequences, 14% to 15% seen once. The source of these receptors is a human donor in good health.

The chain joins TRBV12-3 or TRBV12-4 to TRBJ2-5; 8 nucleotides match TRBD1. V was clipped by 5 bases and J by 4 bases; unmatched bases: 6. The length of the CDR3 is 14 residues. CDR3 nucleotides: TGTGCCAGCAGTGAGTCGCAGGGGGCAGAGACCCAGTACTTC. Protein: CASSESQGAETQYF.

This clonotype was seen ten or more times. The rearrangement joins TRBV7-6 to TRBJ1-3; no firm D call. There are 19 residues in the CDR3. With 5 bases removed from V and 2 bases from J, the gap between germline ends came to 25 bases. From germline, CDR1 is SGHVS and CDR2 FNYEAQ. CDR3 sequence reads: CASSTSGVRSPLAGNTIYF. DNA for the CDR3: TGTGCCAGCAGCACCTCAGGTGTTCGCAGCCCTTTAGCTGGAAACACCATATATTTT.

The V gene is TRBV27, the J gene TRBJ1-4; D is unresolved. The CDR3 is made up of 14 amino acids. Germline-derived CDR1 and CDR2 are MNHEY and SMNVEV (reference sequence). The ends were cut back, 5 bases at V and 0 bases at J, with 7 bases in the middle. CDR3 sequence reads: CASSRISTNEKLFF. The CDR3 DNA sequence: TGTGCCAGCAGTCGTATTTCAACTAATGAAAAACTGTTTTTT.

The chain carries TRBV20-1 and TRBJ2-3; TRBD2 might be the D (5 bases). This CDR3 comprises 15 residues. Per the germline V gene, CDR1 is DFQATT and CDR2 is SNEGSKA (reference sequence). V lost 5 bases to trimming and J lost 3 bases, with 18 bases between them. The CDR3, as DNA: TGCAGTGCTCGAGGGTCGGACTCTCTAACAGATACGCAGTATTTT. It codes for CSARGSDSLTDTQYF.

This clonotype was seen at least ten times. The CDR3 DNA reads TGTGCCAGCACTCTAAGACAGGGGGGGCACGAGCAGTACTTC. Translated: CASTLRQGGHEQYF. This chain links TRBV6-6 with TRBJ2-7; TRBD1 matches at 9 bases. This CDR3 has 14 residues. The ends lost 7 bases at V and 5 bases at J; junction bases unmatched: 9. Germline CDR1 and CDR2: MNHNY and SVGAGI (reference sequence).

V is TRBV2 and J is TRBJ1-2; no clear D gene. This CDR3 has 14 amino acids. Germline assignment: CDR1 SNHLY and CDR2 FYNNEI. The V end was cut by 2 bases, the J end by 6 bases, with 13 bases between. This CDR3 is CASSEIRGAHGYTF. CDR3 sequence (DNA): TGTGCCAGCAGTGAAATCCGGGGAGCCCATGGCTACACCTTC.

The CDR3 loop is CASSLDQKANTEAFF. CDR3 DNA sequence: TGTGCCAGCAGCTTAGATCAGAAAGCGAACACTGAAGCTTTCTTT. The chain has TRBV7-9 and TRBJ1-1; D ambiguous. Germline V gene data show CDR1 as SEHNR and CDR2 as FQNEAQ (reference sequence). The ends were cut back, 1 base at V and 1 base at J, with 10 bases in the middle. This CDR3 is 15 amino acids long. The full variable domain, completed using reference TRBV7-9 and TRBJ1-1, is DTGVSQNPRHKITKRGQNVTFRCDPISEHNRLYWYRQTLGQGPEFLTYFQNEAQLEKSRLLSDRFSAERPKGSFSTLEIQRTEQGDSAMYLCASSLDQKANTEAFFGQGTRLTVV.

This clonotype was counted ten times or more. V is TRBV6-2 or TRBV6-3 and J is TRBJ1-1; no clear D. The V gene's germline CDR1 is MNHEY and CDR2 SVGEGT. This CDR3 contains 10 residues. With 4 bases removed from V and 8 bases from J, the gap between germline ends came to 5 bases. CDR3 DNA sequence: TGTGCCAGCAGTTCCAGGGAAGCTTTCTTT. The encoded protein is CASSSREAFF.

This clonotype was observed at least ten times. J is TRBJ2-7 and V is TRBV10-3, with 8 nucleotides matching TRBD2. This CDR3 has 16 amino acids. With V trimmed by 0 bases and J by 0 bases, 4 bases remained unmatched. Germline V gene data show CDR1 as ENHRY and CDR2 as SYGVKD. The CDR3 loop reads CAISESTSGRSYEQYF. For the CDR3, the DNA is TGTGCCATCAGTGAGTCCACTAGCGGACGCTCCTACGAGCAGTACTTC.

This clonotype has a handful of counts. CDR3 residues: CASSGQGSNEQYF. The CDR3 nucleotides are TGTGCCAGCAGTGGACAGGGGTCTAACGAGCAGTACTTC. This rearrangement joins TRBV2 to TRBJ2-7; TRBD1 matches at 8 bases. Germline CDR1 reads SNHLY; CDR2 reads FYNNEI. This CDR3 is 13 amino acids long. The V segment lost 4 bases and the J segment 5 bases; nucleotides outside the gene matches: 4.

V is TRBV5-1 and J is TRBJ2-4, with 8 bases lining up with TRBD1. Trimming cost V 3 bases and J 3 bases; bases outside gene matches: 11. Per germline, CDR1 SGHRS and CDR2 YFSETQ. The CDR3 sequence is 17 residues long. The DNA for the CDR3 is TGCGCCAGCAGCTCTAACTTCCTACAGGGGGGCAAAAACATTCAGTACTTC. Protein product: CASSSNFLQGGKNIQYF.

This clonotype has a single count. This rearrangement joins TRBV18 to TRBJ2-5; the D is unclear. V was trimmed by 3 bases and J by 3 bases, leaving 11 bases between them. Germline V gene data show CDR1 as KGHSH and CDR2 as LQKENI. The CDR3 totals 14 residues. The CDR3 spells CASSPWFGKETQYF. In DNA form, the CDR3 reads TGTGCCAGCTCACCTTGGTTTGGGAAAGAGACCCAGTACTTC. The full variable domain, completed using reference TRBV18 and TRBJ2-5, is NAGVMQNPRHLVRRRGQEARLRCSPMKGHSHVYWYRQLPEEGLKFMVYLQKENIIDESGMPKERFSAEFPKEGPSILRIQQVVRGDSAAYFCASSPWFGKETQYFGPGTRLLVL.

This chain links TRBV2 with TRBJ2-7, with no clear D. Trimming took off 3 bases at V and 0 bases at J, with 3 bases between the two ends. The CDR3 covers 12 residues. Germline loops: CDR1 SNHLY, CDR2 FYNNEI. The CDR3 DNA sequence: TGTGCCAGCAGTGACGACTCCTACGAGCAGTACTTC. The encoded protein is CASSDDSYEQYF. The entire variable domain, with the rest obtained from reference TRBV2 and TRBJ2-7, is as follows: EPEVTQTPSHQVTQMGQEVILRCVPISNHLYFYWYRQILGQKVEFLVSFYNNEISEKSEIFDDQFSVERPDGSNFTLKIRSTKLEDSAMYFCASSDDSYEQYFGPGTRLTVT.

This clonotype has more than one count but fewer than ten. V is TRBV2 and J is TRBJ2-7; 9 bases align to TRBD1. CDR3 length: 14 residues. Germline-derived CDR1 and CDR2 are SNHLY and FYNNEI. The V and J ends lost 5 bases and 6 bases, in that order; junction bases with no gene match: 8. CDR3 nucleotides: TGTGCCAGCAGTAGAGGGACAGGGTACGGCGAGCAGTACTTC. This translates into CASSRGTGYGEQYF.

Comments on this clonotype: A read error is possible here, since a much larger clone lies one base away. The chain couples TRBV10-3 to TRBJ2-2; the D gene is possibly TRBD2 (5 bases). The CDR3 runs to 11 residues. The germline V gene has CDR1 ENHRY and CDR2 SYGVKD. CDR3 in amino acids: CAIANTGEPFF. The DNA of the CDR3 is TGTGCCATCGCGAACACCGGGGAGCCGTTTTTT.

This clonotype was detected ten times or more. The chain employs TRBV9 and TRBJ1-3, with D possibly being TRBD1 (5 bases). The CDR3 runs 15 residues. V was pared by 4 bases and J by 4 bases, with 15 bases between. Germline V lookup: CDR1 SGDLS, CDR2 YYNGEE. The CDR3 sequence is CASSQGSLPGNTIYF. CDR3 in DNA: TGTGCCAGCAGCCAGGGCTCTCTACCGGGAAACACCATATATTTT.

The V call is TRBV20-1, the J call TRBJ2-7; weak D call: TRBD1 (6 bases). The CDR3 sequence is 12 residues long. Per germline, CDR1 DFQATT and CDR2 SNEGSKA (reference sequence). Trimming shortened V by 6 bases and J by 6 bases, and 15 bases separated the two germline ends. The CDR3 DNA follows: TGCAGTGCCCGAGGGACACCATCCGAGCAGTACTTC. It yields the protein CSARGTPSEQYF.

This clonotype was detected many times. The chain is built from TRBV29-1 and TRBJ2-6, with D unresolved. CDR1 and CDR2 from the germline V gene are SQVTM and ANQGSEA. V was pared by 4 bases and J by 4 bases, with 8 bases between. This CDR3 contains 13 residues. DNA for the CDR3: TGCAGCGTTGTTTTTTGGGGGGCCAACGTCCTGACTTTC. Translating it yields CSVVFWGANVLTF.

The table lists this clonotype with a few counts. This chain connects TRBV13 to TRBJ1-6; D perhaps matches TRBD1 (5 bases). Germline CDR1 reads PRHDT; CDR2 reads FYEKMQ (reference sequence). The CDR3 totals 13 residues. V lost 5 bases to trimming and J lost 8 bases, with 10 bases between them. Here the CDR3 reads CASSLLGDSPLHF. The CDR3 DNA follows: TGTGCCAGCAGCCTATTGGGGGATTCACCCCTCCACTTT.

This clonotype was recorded at least ten times. The chain is built from TRBV5-1 and TRBJ2-7; maybe TRBD1 (5 bases). The CDR3 has 13 residues. V lost 4 bases to trimming and J lost 1 base, with 9 bases between them. CDR1 and CDR2 from the germline V gene are SGHRS and YFSETQ. In nucleotides, the CDR3 is TGCGCCAGCAGCACTCGACAGTCCTACGAGCAGTACTTC. Residues: CASSTRQSYEQYF.

This clonotype has more than one count but fewer than ten. The V call is TRBV29-1, the J call TRBJ2-1, with a possible D match to TRBD1 (6 bases). V was trimmed by 8 bases and J by 0 bases, leaving 11 bases between them. Germline V gene data show CDR1 as SQVTM and CDR2 as ANQGSEA. The CDR3 is made up of 13 amino acids. CDR3 loop: CSPIGGSYNEQFF. For the CDR3, the DNA is TGCAGCCCCATAGGGGGCTCCTACAATGAGCAGTTCTTC.

This chain connects TRBV5-4 to TRBJ1-5; a weak D match, TRBD1 (6 bases). The CDR3 is 16 residues long. CDR1 is SGHNT, CDR2 YYREEE, per germline (reference sequence). V lost 0 bases to trimming and J lost 4 bases, with 14 bases between them. The CDR3: CASSLEGGLGNQPQHF. As DNA, the CDR3 is TGTGCCAGCAGCTTGGAAGGGGGGCTCGGGAATCAGCCCCAGCATTTT. Using reference TRBV5-4 and TRBJ1-5 for the parts outside the CDR3, the full variable domain is ETGVTQSPTHLIKTRGQQVTLRCSSQSGHNTVSWYQQALGQGPQFIFQYYREEENGRGNFPPRFSGLQFPNYSSELNVNALELDDSALYLCASSLEGGLGNQPQHFGDGTRLSIL.

This clonotype occurred many times. The junction departs from germline at one end; a sequencing error may be responsible. This sequence joins TRBV2 and TRBJ2-3; 7 bases agree with TRBD1. This CDR3 region has 14 residues. CDR1 SNHLY and CDR2 FYNNEI come from the germline V gene. The CDR3 DNA follows: TGTGCCGGCAGAGGGGGCCCAAGCACAGATACGCAGTATTTT. Protein product: CAGRGGPSTDTQYF.

This clonotype showed up just a few times. The J gene is TRBJ1-1, the V gene TRBV11-3; D gene unclear. CDR1 and CDR2 (germline): SGHNT, YENEEA. Trimming shortened V by 3 bases and J by 1 base, and 9 bases separated the two germline ends. The CDR3 runs to 14 residues. CDR3 bases: TGTGCCAGCAGCTTCCAAGGCAAGAACACTGAAGCTTTCTTT. Amino acid sequence: CASSFQGKNTEAFF.

This clonotype was seen many times. The J gene is TRBJ2-3, the V gene TRBV29-1, with TRBD1 identical over 7 bases. The V gene's germline CDR1 is SQVTM and CDR2 ANQGSEA. V lost 1 base and J lost 4; bases outside the gene matches: 11. The CDR3 is made up of 16 amino acids. The CDR3 region is CSVEGKSTGRADTQYF. The CDR3 DNA sequence: TGCAGCGTTGAAGGAAAGTCGACAGGGCGGGCAGATACGCAGTATTTT.

This clonotype has just one count. This chain joins TRBV7-2 and TRBJ1-1, with D hard to call. The V end lost 2 bases, the J end lost 5 bases, and 9 bases lay between the germline ends. CDR1 is SGHTA, CDR2 FQGNSA, per germline. This CDR3 spans 13 amino acids. DNA for the CDR3: TGTGCCAGCAGCTTAACTTCGAAGACTGAAGCTTTCTTT. This gives the protein CASSLTSKTEAFF.

This clonotype has more than one count but fewer than ten. The rearrangement links TRBV9 to TRBJ2-2; TRBD1 aligns across 9 bases. V lost 3 bases, J lost 2 bases, and 5 bases stayed unmatched. The germline CDR1 and CDR2 sequences are SGDLS and YYNGEE. The CDR3 is 16 amino acids. This chain's CDR3 is CASSAPGQGNTGELFF. CDR3 in DNA: TGTGCCAGCAGCGCCCCGGGACAGGGAAACACCGGGGAGCTGTTTTTT.

V and J are TRBV2 and TRBJ1-5, with D possibly matching TRBD1 (5 bases). This CDR3 has 15 amino acids. Germline V lookup: CDR1 SNHLY, CDR2 FYNNEI. Trimming shortened V by 5 bases and J by 7 bases, and 18 bases separated the two germline ends. The CDR3 protein is CASSSQVAGGQPQHF. The CDR3 bases are TGTGCCAGCAGTTCGCAAGTGGCGGGGGGGCAGCCCCAGCATTTT.

This clonotype was observed many times. The rearrangement links TRBV5-1 to TRBJ2-2, with no clear D. Germline V gene lookup returns CDR1 SGHRS and CDR2 YFSETQ. Trimming left V 4 bases short and J 3 bases short, with 7 bases between. The CDR3 runs to 13 residues. The CDR3 region is CASSTADTGELFF. The CDR3 nucleotides are TGCGCCAGCAGCACGGCCGACACCGGGGAGCTGTTTTTT.

This clonotype was recorded at least ten times. The chain carries TRBV29-1 and TRBJ1-2; D unresolved. Per the germline V gene, CDR1 is SQVTM and CDR2 is ANQGSEA. V lost 2 bases and J 6 bases, leaving 10 bases between the germline ends. The CDR3 extends over 12 amino acids. CDR3 sequence reads: CSVEHGLDGYTF. In DNA form, the CDR3 reads TGCAGCGTTGAACATGGACTCGATGGCTACACCTTC.

This clonotype was detected ten times or more. The gene calls are TRBV27 and TRBJ1-6; D is possibly TRBD1 (5 bases). The germline CDR1 and CDR2 sequences are MNHEY and SMNVEV (reference sequence). CDR3 length: 16 residues. V gave up 6 bases and J gave up 0 bases, with 12 bases separating them. The CDR3 reads CASRGRNRSYNSPLHF. CDR3 sequence (DNA): TGTGCCAGCAGGGGACGGAACCGCTCCTATAATTCACCCCTCCACTTT.

In this sample, this clonotype turned up many times. The chain has TRBV10-3 and TRBJ2-1, with 9 bases matching TRBD2. The CDR3 is 12 residues long. Looked up from germline, CDR1 is ENHRY and CDR2 is SYGVKD. The chain's CDR3 is CTTSSGNNEQFF. The DNA of the CDR3 is TGTACCACCTCTAGCGGGAACAATGAGCAGTTCTTC.